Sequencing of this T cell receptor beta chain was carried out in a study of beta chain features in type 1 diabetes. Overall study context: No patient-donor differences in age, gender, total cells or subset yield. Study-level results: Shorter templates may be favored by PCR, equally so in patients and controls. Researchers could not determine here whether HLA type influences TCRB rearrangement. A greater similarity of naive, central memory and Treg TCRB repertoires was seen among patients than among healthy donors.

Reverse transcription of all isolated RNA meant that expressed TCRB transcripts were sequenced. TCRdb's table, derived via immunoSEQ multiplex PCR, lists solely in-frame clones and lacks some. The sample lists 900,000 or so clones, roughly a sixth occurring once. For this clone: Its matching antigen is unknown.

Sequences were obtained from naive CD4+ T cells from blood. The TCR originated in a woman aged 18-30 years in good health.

The CDR3 reads CASSLRHSTNEKLFF. The CDR3 nucleotides read TGTGCCAGCAGCTTGAGACACTCAACTAATGAAAAACTGTTTTTT. V gene TRBV9 combines with J gene TRBJ1-4; D uncertain. Germline V gene lookup returns CDR1 SGDLS and CDR2 YYNGEE. V was trimmed by 4 bases and J by 0 bases, leaving 10 bases between them. This CDR3 contains 15 residues. Complete variable domain (other parts from reference TRBV9 and TRBJ1-4): DSGVTQTPKHLITATGQRVTLRCSPRSGDLSVYWYQQSLDQGLQFLIQYYNGEERAKGNILERFSAQQFPDLHSELNLSSLELGDSALYFCASSLRHSTNEKLFFGSGTQLSVL.